This is a list of T cell receptor beta chains from one sample in a study of identical twins. TCRdb redid the calling of the 5' RACE reads with MiXCR, one entry per CDR3 protein. This repertoire shows around 490,000 distinct CDR3 sequences, roughly 15% found once; its top ten account for 0.44%. These records were also assigned to another study, of yellow fever vaccine responses in identical twins.

Sample: CD4+ T cells sorted from blood. All receptors derive from a young woman in good health. Both conserved end residues are part of each CDR3. A D gene is named only where the DNA matches it firmly. The size field is filled for only some rows; it gives once, few, many or a size class.

j_call d_call v_call clone_size cdr3_aa cdr3_nt
TRBJ2-5 TRBD2 TRBV5-1 few CASSANAGGRQETQYF TGCGCCAGCAGCGCGAACGCGGGGGGCCGCCAAGAGACCCAGTACTTC
TRBJ2-3 NA TRBV7-9 NA CASSMGTSTDTQYF TGTGCCAGCAGCATGGGAACTAGCACAGATACGCAGTATTTT
TRBJ2-1 TRBD2 TRBV4-1 many CASSQGTSAYNEQFF TGCGCCAGCAGCCAAGGGACTAGCGCCTACAATGAGCAGTTCTTC
TRBJ2-2 NA TRBV20-1 NA CSARDAGETTGELFF TGCAGTGCTAGAGACGCAGGGGAAACTACCGGGGAGCTGTTTTTT
TRBJ2-7 TRBD1 TRBV5-5 NA CASSLVTGEMYEQYF TGTGCCAGCAGCTTGGTAACAGGGGAAATGTACGAGCAGTACTTC
TRBJ2-1 NA TRBV3-1 NA CASSKDPSQHNEQFF TGTGCCAGCAGCAAAGACCCCTCCCAGCACAATGAGCAGTTCTTC
TRBJ2-5 NA TRBV11-1 NA CASSLNGIGALVQETQYF TGTGCCAGCAGCTTAAATGGGATCGGGGCACTCGTCCAAGAGACCCAGTACTTC
TRBJ2-2 NA TRBV24-1 few CATSDTGRTGELFF TGTGCCACCAGTGATACGGGACGGACCGGGGAGCTGTTTTTT
TRBJ2-7 NA TRBV20-1 NA CSARDNRRGAYEQYF TGCAGTGCTAGAGATAACCGGCGGGGCGCCTACGAGCAGTACTTC
TRBJ2-3 TRBD2 TRBV6-1 NA CASSPKRGATDTQYF TGTGCCAGCAGCCCAAAGCGGGGGGCGACAGATACGCAGTATTTT
TRBJ2-1 NA TRBV20-1 NA CSARGDEQFF TGCAGTGCTAGGGGCGATGAGCAGTTCTTC
TRBJ2-4 NA TRBV6-1 NA CASRGGLNKNIQYF TGTGCCAGCAGGGGGGGGCTAAATAAAAACATTCAGTACTTC
TRBJ2-1 NA TRBV3-1 few CASSLGPVSGNEQFF TGTGCCAGCAGCCTTGGCCCAGTCTCGGGCAATGAGCAGTTCTTC
TRBJ2-3 NA TRBV28 few CASSPYREGTADTQYF TGTGCCAGCAGTCCATACAGGGAAGGTACTGCCGATACGCAGTATTTT
TRBJ1-4 NA TRBV20-1 few CSARDPGTTNNEKLFF TGCAGTGCTAGAGACCCCGGGACAACTAATAATGAAAAACTGTTTTTT
TRBJ1-2 TRBD1 TRBV5-6 NA CASRIGQGALGYTF TGTGCCAGCAGGATCGGACAGGGGGCTCTTGGCTACACCTTC
TRBJ2-1 TRBD1 TRBV12-3/TRBV12-4 NA CASSPDRGGNEQFF TGTGCCAGCAGTCCGGACAGGGGAGGCAATGAGCAGTTCTTC
TRBJ2-5 NA TRBV20-1 few CSASSPGSEAQYF TGCAGTGCTAGCTCGCCGGGGTCGGAGGCCCAGTACTTC
TRBJ2-3 NA TRBV10-3 NA CATRTLTDTQYF TGTGCCACGAGGACGCTCACAGATACGCAGTATTTT
TRBJ2-1 TRBD2 TRBV29-1 NA CSVVPGLASYNEQFF TGCAGCGTCGTACCGGGACTAGCGTCTTACAATGAGCAGTTCTTC
TRBJ1-1 TRBD1 TRBV4-1 many CASSQVQGYTEAFF TGCGCCAGCAGCCAAGTACAGGGGTACACTGAAGCTTTCTTT
TRBJ2-5 TRBD2 TRBV27 few CASSPLAGGKQETQYF TGTGCCAGCAGTCCCTTAGCGGGGGGGAAACAAGAGACCCAGTACTTC
TRBJ1-1 NA TRBV5-5 few CASSLLDGNTEAFF TGTGCCAGCAGCTTGCTGGACGGGAACACTGAAGCTTTCTTT